The rows below give T cell receptor beta chains drawn from one sample of a study of T cell changes during pregnancy in multiple sclerosis. Measured with immunoSEQ multiplex PCR; TCRdb has only the in-frame clones, and not every one. The sample records some 120,000 clones, over 85% being singletons. The sample here was peripheral blood, taken before pregnancy. Receptors were obtained from a female donor with multiple sclerosis, enrolled in a pregnancy study. Both conserved end residues are part of each CDR3. The D gene is left open where the match is weak. Size is omitted from some rows. Given values are once, few, many or a class for expanded clones.

TRBJ1-5 . TRBD1 TRBV27 TGTGCCAGCAGATTACAGGGGGCCAGCAATCAGCCCCAGCATTTT CASRLQGASNQPQHF
TRBJ2-4 . . TRBV28 TGTGCCAGCAGCCTAAATCTAGCCAAAAACATTCAGTACTTC CASSLNLAKNIQYF
TRBJ1-1 . . TRBV5-5 TGTGCCAGCAGCTTGAACTCACGTATGAACACTGAAGCTTTCTTT CASSLNSRMNTEAFF
TRBJ2-7 . . TRBV5-1 TGCGCCAGCAGCCCGGCAGGGGCGGGCGAGCAGTACTTC CASSPAGAGEQYF
TRBJ2-3 . . TRBV18 TGTGCCAGCTCACCCGTTCCTGATACGCAGTATTTT CASSPVPDTQYF
TRBJ2-7 . TRBD2 TRBV30 TGTGCCTGGGCTAGCGGGTATGTGCAGTACTTC CAWASGYVQYF
TRBJ2-3 . . TRBV20-1 TGCAGTGCCCGGGCAGATACGCAGTATTTT CSARADTQYF
TRBJ1-1 . . TRBV18 TGTGCCAGCTCGGGCGGGGTGAACACTGAAGCTTTCTTT CASSGGVNTEAFF
TRBJ1-3 . . TRBV7-2 TGTGCCAGCAGCTTAGATAGCTCTGGAAACACCATATATTTT CASSLDSSGNTIYF
TRBJ1-5 once TRBD1 TRBV19 TGTGCCAGTAGCCCTAAGGACAGGGGACAAGATCAGCCCCAGCATTTT CASSPKDRGQDQPQHF
TRBJ1-4 . TRBD1 TRBV7-3 TGTGCCAGCAGCTTAAGGGCAGGGGGCGGAAAACTGTTTTTT CASSLRAGGGKLFF
TRBJ1-1 . . TRBV6-6 TGTGCCAGCATGTGGGGTGACAGCATGAACACTGAAGCTTTCTTT CASMWGDSMNTEAFF
TRBJ1-1 . . TRBV5-6 TGTGCCAGCAGCTCTCCCCTCCAGGAGAACACTGAAGCTTTCTTT CASSSPLQENTEAFF
TRBJ1-1 . . TRBV6-6 TGTGCCAGCAATGATCTAGGGAGGCACACTGAAGCTTTCTTT CASNDLGRHTEAFF
TRBJ1-1 once . TRBV5-1 TGCGCCAGCGGCGCCGGAGATGACACTGAAGCTTTCTTT CASGAGDDTEAFF
TRBJ1-5 . . TRBV6-1 TGTGCCAGCAGCCCAGGGAGGCCCAATCAGCCCCAGCATTTT CASSPGRPNQPQHF
TRBJ2-5 . . TRBV7-2 TGTGCCAGCAGCTCCGGACTGGCCTCGGAGACCCAGTACTTC CASSSGLASETQYF
TRBJ2-2 . TRBD2 TRBV25-1 TGTGCCACCACTAGCGGGGAGAACACCGGGGAGCTGTTTTTT CATTSGENTGELFF
TRBJ2-7 once . TRBV19 TGTGCCAGTAGTATGGGACCTGACAGGAGAGAGCAGTACTTC CASSMGPDRREQYF
TRBJ2-5 . . TRBV30 TGTGCCTGGGGACAGTCGGGAGAGACCCAGTACTTC CAWGQSGETQYF
TRBJ1-1 . . TRBV5-1 TGCGCCAGCAGCGGAGGTCGCAGCGCGAACACTGAAGCTTTCTTT CASSGGRSANTEAFF
TRBJ1-2 . . TRBV27 TGTGCCAGCAGTTCCCCTCCCGGGGGCTACACCTTC CASSSPPGGYTF
TRBJ2-7 . TRBD1 TRBV2 TGTGCCAGCACACAGGGGAAGGGCGAGCAGTACTTC CASTQGKGEQYF
TRBJ2-6 . . TRBV11-1 TGTGCCAGCAGCTCTTGGGGAGCTGGGGCCAACGTCCTGACTTTC CASSSWGAGANVLTF
TRBJ2-3 . . TRBV5-1 TGCGCCAGCAGCTTGCTAGCAGTGAGCACAGATACGCAGTATTTT CASSLLAVSTDTQYF
TRBJ1-5 . . TRBV6-1 TGTGCCAGCAGTGGGGGGGGCAATCAGCCCCAGCATTTT CASSGGGNQPQHF
TRBJ1-1 . . TRBV6-1 TGTGCCATGACGCAGGGGCTGAACACTGAAGCTTTCTTT CAMTQGLNTEAFF
TRBJ2-3 . TRBD1 TRBV11-2 TGTGCCAGCAGCTCTGGACAGGGGCGTAGCACAGATACGCAGTATTTT CASSSGQGRSTDTQYF
TRBJ1-2 . . TRBV19 TGTGCCAGTTTTGAAGGGGTTTATGGCTACACCTTC CASFEGVYGYTF
TRBJ1-1 . . TRBV28 TGTGCCAGCAGTTCCCAGGACCTCCGGGGGACTGAAGCTTTCTTT CASSSQDLRGTEAFF
TRBJ2-2 once TRBD2 TRBV9 TGTGCCAGCAGCGCCCTAGCGGGGGGGGAGCTGTTTTTT CASSALAGGELFF
TRBJ2-7 . TRBD2 TRBV18 TGTGCCAGCTCACCCGGGACTAGCGGGGGGTCGCCCTTCTCCTACGAGCAGTACTTC CASSPGTSGGSPFSYEQYF
TRBJ2-1 . TRBD2 TRBV7-3 TGTGCCAGCAGCTCAAAAGGAGGGGCGGGAGGAATGGGAGGCAATGAGCAGTTCTTC CASSSKGGAGGMGGNEQFF
TRBJ2-1 . TRBD2 TRBV7-3 TGTGCCAGCAGCTTACTAGCGGGAGCGAACAATGAGCAGTTCTTC CASSLLAGANNEQFF
TRBJ2-1 once TRBD2 TRBV7-9 TGTGCCAGCAGCTTACATCGCGGGAGTTCCCTAGTTTTATTGGGGCAGTTCTTC CASSLHRGSSLVLLGQFF
TRBJ2-5 few . TRBV28 TGTGCCAGCAGTACCCGGGACTTTCAAGAGACCCAGTACTTC CASSTRDFQETQYF
TRBJ2-3 . . TRBV11-2 TGTGCCAGCAGCTTACGTGGTCTGGGAACGGGGGCAGATACGCAGTATTTT CASSLRGLGTGADTQYF
TRBJ1-2 few . TRBV6-6 TGTGCCAGCAGTAATCCCACGGAGTCATATGGCTACACCTTC CASSNPTESYGYTF